Listed here is a single T cell receptor (beta chain). The germline V and J ends were trimmed by 5 bases and 2 bases, with 14 bases remaining between them. From germline, CDR1 is SGHTA and CDR2 FQGNSA. This CDR3 comprises 15 residues. Documented time point: newly diagnosed GD, antithyroid drugs for less than 3 months. Scientists built the TCR library using RNA that was extracted from PBMCs. HTBI primers from iRepertoire and Arm-PCR of CDR3 regions yielded the TCR beta libraries. Using its own MiXCR run on the multiplex PCR reads, TCRdb lists one record per CDR3 protein. The table records 200,000 to 300,000 distinct CDR3 sequences, 20% of them present only once. This record comes from a study of regulatory T cells in long-lasting Graves disease. Study overall: For under 3 months, newly diagnosed Graves' patients had been taking antithyroid drugs.

The origin of this receptor is a female donor with Graves disease. The chain carries TRBV7-2 and TRBJ2-3; D possibly corresponds to TRBD1 (6 bases). The sequenced sample was peripheral blood mononuclear cells (PBMCs), obtained at new diagnosis, from a patient treated with antithyroid drugs. CDR3 residues: CASSTGTLNTDTQYF. CDR3 DNA: TGTGCCAGCAGCACCGGGACATTAAACACAGATACGCAGTATTTT.